These 31 T cell receptor beta chains were all obtained from the same sample, sequenced in a study of chemoradiotherapy in HPV16-positive cancers. Using immunoSEQ multiplex PCR, the repertoire was profiled, and TCRdb retains in-frame clones only, with some absent. The table shows about 24,000 clones, with 80% to 95% occurring only once. Sequencing used blood, obtained from a patient who underwent chemoradiotherapy. These receptors came from a human donor with HPV-associated anogenital cancer.

CDR3 nucleotides: TGTGCCAGCAGCCCGGGACACCTCACAGATACGCAGTATTTT. Translated: CASSPGHLTDTQYF. V is TRBV6-6 and J is TRBJ2-3, with a possible D match to TRBD1 (6 bases). V lost 6 bases to trimming and J lost 2 bases, with 12 bases between them. Germline V CDR1 and CDR2: MNHNY, SVGAGI (reference sequence). The CDR3 sequence is 14 residues long.

The gene calls are TRBV15 and TRBJ1-5; D call uncertain. The CDR3 extends over 14 amino acids. Trimming took off 1 base at V and 6 bases at J, with 10 bases between the two ends. Germline V CDR1 and CDR2: LNHNV, YYDKDF (reference sequence). CDR3 region: CATSRGAGSQPQHF. The CDR3 coding sequence is TGTGCCACCAGCAGAGGCGCGGGAAGTCAGCCCCAGCATTTT.

V and J are TRBV6-1 and TRBJ1-5; 8 bases agree with TRBD1. This CDR3 contains 14 residues. With V trimmed by 7 bases and J by 3 bases, 5 bases remained unmatched. Looked up from germline, CDR1 is MNHNS and CDR2 is SASEGT. The CDR3 sequence is CASMTGVSNQPQHF. CDR3 in DNA: TGTGCCAGCATGACAGGGGTCTCCAATCAGCCCCAGCATTTT.

The sample holds a few counts of this clone. The rearrangement uses TRBV7-8 and TRBJ2-5, with unresolved D. Trimming removed 3 bases from V and 10 bases from J, with 9 bases in between. Germline V gene sequence: CDR1 SGHVS, CDR2 FQNEAQ. This CDR3 has 11 residues. CDR3 protein: CASSLGGDQYF. The CDR3 region has the DNA TGTGCCAGCAGCTTGGGCGGCGACCAGTACTTC.

V gene TRBV6-1 combines with J gene TRBJ1-2, with D maybe TRBD1 (6 bases). Trimming pared 6 bases from V and 5 bases from J, leaving 16 bases between. The CDR3 covers 14 residues. CDR1 MNHNS and CDR2 SASEGT come from the germline V gene. The CDR3 bases are TGTGCCAGCAGACCCAACACGGACAGTTATGGCTACACCTTC. It yields the protein CASRPNTDSYGYTF.

This chain joins TRBV9 and TRBJ1-5, with D possibly TRBD1 on 5 matching bases. This CDR3 comprises 14 residues. CDR1 is SGDLS, CDR2 YYNGEE, per germline. Deletions cut 0 bases from V and 4 bases from J, with 8 bases between. The CDR3 protein is CASSVGGTNQPQHF. For the CDR3, the DNA is TGTGCCAGCAGCGTAGGGGGGACGAATCAGCCCCAGCATTTT.

This chain uses TRBV28 with TRBJ2-1; TRBD2 is a possible D gene (6 bases). The CDR3 length is 14 residues. V lost 6 bases and J 0 bases, leaving 9 bases between the germline ends. The V gene's germline CDR1 is MDHEN and CDR2 SYDVKM. This CDR3 reads CASRGGISYNEQFF. As DNA, the CDR3 is TGTGCCAGCAGGGGCGGGATCTCCTACAATGAGCAGTTCTTC.

CDR3 nucleotides: TGTGCCAGCAGTGATGGTCAGGGAAGTCCCTACGAGCAGTACTTC. Its translation: CASSDGQGSPYEQYF. The gene calls are TRBV6-1 and TRBJ2-7; tentative D call: TRBD1 (5 bases). The CDR3 runs 15 residues. Germline assignment: CDR1 MNHNS and CDR2 SASEGT. V was trimmed by 3 bases and J by 2 bases, leaving 14 bases between them.

This clone was counted once. The chain joins TRBV2 to TRBJ2-2; D remains ambiguous. V was clipped by 2 bases and J by 1 base, with 2 bases between them. The germline V gene encodes CDR1 SNHLY and CDR2 FYNNEI. The CDR3 has 13 residues. CDR3: CASSERNTGELFF. In nucleotides, the CDR3 is TGTGCCAGCAGTGAACGGAACACCGGGGAGCTGTTTTTT. The full variable domain, rest sourced from reference TRBV2 and TRBJ2-2, is EPEVTQTPSHQVTQMGQEVILRCVPISNHLYFYWYRQILGQKVEFLVSFYNNEISEKSEIFDDQFSVERPDGSNFTLKIRSTKLEDSAMYFCASSERNTGELFFGEGSRLTVL.

The chain employs TRBV18 and TRBJ2-7; D is possibly TRBD2 (6 bases). Trimming left V 4 bases short and J 3 bases short, with 16 bases between. The CDR3 sequence is 15 residues long. Germline lookup yields CDR1 KGHSH and CDR2 LQKENI. The CDR3 bases are TGTGCCAGCTCACTCCGACTAGGGTTTGGCTACGAGCAGTACTTC. Amino acids: CASSLRLGFGYEQYF.

The chain employs TRBV7-3 and TRBJ1-1, with a weak D call TRBD1 (5 bases). Trimming took off 5 bases at V and 4 bases at J, with 11 bases between the two ends. Germline V lookup: CDR1 SGHTA, CDR2 FQGTGA. The CDR3 spans 13 residues. CDR3 coding DNA: TGTGCCAGCAGCCCCGGGGGGGGCACTGAAGCTTTCTTT. Translated, it gives CASSPGGGTEAFF.

V and J are TRBV6-5 and TRBJ2-4, with D maybe TRBD2 (6 bases). The CDR3 spans 13 residues. Trimming left V 7 bases short and J 0 bases short, with 7 bases between. The germline CDR1 and CDR2 sequences are MNHEY and SVGAGI. The CDR3 is CASMGGAKNIQYF. CDR3 nucleotide sequence: TGTGCCAGCATGGGAGGAGCCAAAAACATTCAGTACTTC.

The J gene is TRBJ2-1, the V gene TRBV9; 9 bases line up with TRBD2. The CDR3 runs to 19 residues. The V gene end was trimmed by 0 bases and the J gene end by 0 bases; junction bases not matched to a gene: 10. Germline CDR1 and CDR2: SGDLS and YYNGEE. The CDR3 DNA sequence: TGTGCCAGCAGCGTAGTAGGGTGGCGGGAGGGTTCCTCCTACAATGAGCAGTTCTTC. Its translation: CASSVVGWREGSSYNEQFF.

V and J are TRBV2 and TRBJ2-3; TRBD1 matches 10 bases. The CDR3 contains 14 residues. Germline V gene lookup returns CDR1 SNHLY and CDR2 FYNNEI. V dropped 8 bases and J dropped 5; count of bases not matched to a gene: 7. The CDR3 region is CASSSGQGIDTQYF. The CDR3 DNA reads as TGTGCCAGCTCGTCGGGACAGGGGATAGATACGCAGTATTTT.

The V and J genes are TRBV29-1 and TRBJ2-2, with D unresolved. The CDR3 length is 13 residues. The ends were cut back, 5 bases at V and 5 bases at J, with 12 bases in the middle. Germline CDR1 is SQVTM and CDR2 is ANQGSEA. The CDR3 DNA reads as TGCAGCGTTAGACTTGGAAGGACCGGGGAGCTGTTTTTT. Translating gives CSVRLGRTGELFF.

J is TRBJ2-7 and V is TRBV14; D is unclear. CDR1 is SGHDN, CDR2 FVKESK, per germline. V was trimmed by 5 bases and J by 4 bases, leaving 9 bases between them. The CDR3 is 12 residues long. The CDR3 here is CASSVTVYEQYF. For the CDR3, the DNA is TGTGCCAGCAGCGTGACCGTGTACGAGCAGTACTTC.

The rearrangement links TRBV14 to TRBJ1-2; 9 bases map to TRBD1. The ends lost 4 bases at V and 4 bases at J; junction bases unmatched: 4. The CDR3 covers 14 residues. Germline CDR1 is SGHDN and CDR2 is FVKESK. The CDR3 nucleotides are TGTGCCAGCAGCCTACCGGGACAGGGCTATGGCTACACCTTC. This codes for CASSLPGQGYGYTF.

This clone appeared a single time. The chain is built from TRBV5-1 and TRBJ2-7; weak D call: TRBD1 (6 bases). The germline V and J ends were trimmed by 5 bases and 7 bases, with 16 bases remaining between them. CDR1 SGHRS and CDR2 YFSETQ come from the germline V gene. This CDR3 spans 13 amino acids. The chain's CDR3 is CASRQGGMDEQYF. The CDR3, as DNA: TGCGCCAGCAGACAGGGTGGGATGGATGAGCAGTACTTC.

The chain recombines TRBV28 with TRBJ1-4, with TRBD1 as a possible D gene (5 bases). V lost 6 bases, J lost 0 bases, and 8 bases lay in between. Germline CDR1 is MDHEN and CDR2 is SYDVKM. CDR3 length: 14 residues. CDR3 sequence reads: CASSGGATNEKLFF. CDR3 in DNA: TGTGCCAGCAGCGGAGGGGCAACTAATGAAAAACTGTTTTTT.

The chain joins TRBV18 to TRBJ2-5; 10 bases line up with TRBD1. The length of the CDR3 is 17 residues. Germline V gene lookup returns CDR1 KGHSH and CDR2 LQKENI. V was clipped by 3 bases and J by 4 bases; unmatched bases: 11. CDR3 in DNA: TGTGCCAGCTCACCTTCAAATCCGGGACAGGGGAGAGAGACCCAGTACTTC. This gives the protein CASSPSNPGQGRETQYF.

The genes are TRBV7-9 and TRBJ2-1, with D possibly TRBD2 on 7 matching bases. With 1 base removed from V and 4 bases from J, the gap between germline ends came to 11 bases. This CDR3 contains 15 residues. Germline V gene sequence: CDR1 SEHNR, CDR2 FQNEAQ (reference sequence). CDR3 residues: CASSLVGGGYNEQFF. The DNA of the CDR3 is TGTGCCAGCAGCTTAGTGGGAGGGGGGTACAATGAGCAGTTCTTC. Variable domain in full (rest from reference TRBV7-9 and TRBJ2-1): DTGVSQNPRHKITKRGQNVTFRCDPISEHNRLYWYRQTLGQGPEFLTYFQNEAQLEKSRLLSDRFSAERPKGSFSTLEIQRTEQGDSAMYLCASSLVGGGYNEQFFGPGTRLTVL.

This sequence joins TRBV11-2 and TRBJ2-1; a possible D gene is TRBD2 (6 bases). Trimming took 4 bases from V and 8 from J, leaving 18 bases between them. There are 15 residues in the CDR3. CDR1 SGHAT and CDR2 FQNNGV come from the germline V gene. CDR3 residues: CASSSTLGTFHEQFF. CDR3 nucleotide sequence: TGTGCCAGCAGCTCCACCCTCGGGACTTTCCATGAGCAGTTCTTC.

The rearrangement uses TRBV18 and TRBJ2-2; TRBD1 is a possible D gene (6 bases). Trimming stripped 3 bases from V and 6 bases from J, with 11 bases between. CDR1 and CDR2 from the germline V gene are KGHSH and LQKENI. CDR3 length equals 14 residues. The DNA of the CDR3 is TGTGCCAGCTCACCTGACAGGCTACCCGGGGAGCTGTTTTTT. Translation gives CASSPDRLPGELFF.

In this sample, this clone turned up once. The chain is built from TRBV6-5 and TRBJ1-3; D may be TRBD1 (5 bases). The V gene lost 2 bases and the J gene lost 4 bases, with 9 bases spanning the gap. CDR3 length equals 14 residues. Germline CDR1 reads MNHEY; CDR2 reads SVGAGI. The CDR3 DNA reads as TGTGCCAGCAGTTACGACAGAACGGGAAACACCATATATTTT. This encodes CASSYDRTGNTIYF.

The chain joins TRBV7-9 to TRBJ1-5; D gene uncertain. The length of the CDR3 is 14 residues. V was cut by 1 base and J by 5 bases, with 9 bases left in between. The germline gives CDR1 SEHNR, CDR2 FQNEAQ (reference sequence). DNA for the CDR3: TGTGCCAGCAGCTTAGGGGGTGGCGATCAGCCCCAGCATTTT. It encodes CASSLGGGDQPQHF.

The chain joins TRBV12-2 to TRBJ2-7. TRBV12-2 is given as a pseudogene. This CDR3 is 15 amino acids long. This CDR3 is CASRLEWDWAHEQYF. Written as DNA, the CDR3 is TGTGCAAGTCGCTTAGAGTGGGATTGGGCCCACGAGCAGTACTTC.

Notes on this clone: The same CDR3 arises from other DNA sequences in this sample as well. The rearrangement joins TRBV19 to TRBJ2-7, with a tentative D call TRBD1 (6 bases). Trimming pared 7 bases from V and 1 base from J, leaving 11 bases between. The CDR3 has 13 residues. Germline lookup yields CDR1 LNHDA and CDR2 SQIVND (reference sequence). The chain's CDR3 is CASKGTGSYEQYF. The CDR3 DNA sequence: TGTGCCAGTAAAGGTACAGGGTCCTACGAGCAGTACTTC.

The chain combines TRBV5-4 with TRBJ1-6; D gene ambiguous. The CDR3 is 16 amino acids. Trimming cost V 1 base and J 0 bases, with 8 bases left between them. Germline lookup yields CDR1 SGHNT and CDR2 YYREEE (reference sequence). CDR3 in amino acids: CASSLLGSSYNSPLHF. The DNA for the CDR3 is TGTGCCAGCAGCTTGCTGGGGAGCTCCTATAATTCACCCCTCCACTTT.

The CDR3 DNA sequence: TGTGCCAGCAGTGAAGGGGGAGACAGTCAGCCCCAGCATTTT. Amino acids: CASSEGGDSQPQHF. The chain employs TRBV6-1 and TRBJ1-5; possibly TRBD1 for D (5 bases). V was clipped by 1 base and J by 6 bases, with 10 bases between them. Per germline, CDR1 MNHNS and CDR2 SASEGT. The CDR3 runs to 14 residues.

V usage is TRBV18 and J usage is TRBJ1-1; D gene uncertain. The CDR3 consists of 17 residues. Germline V lookup: CDR1 KGHSH, CDR2 LQKENI. V was cut by 1 base and J by 7 bases, with 22 bases left in between. CDR3 protein: CASSPLGGSENTNEAFF. DNA for the CDR3: TGTGCCAGCTCACCACTCGGCGGCAGCGAGAACACCAATGAAGCTTTCTTT.

The V gene is TRBV7-9, the J gene TRBJ2-1, with D possibly matching TRBD2 (6 bases). V gave up 1 base and J gave up 5 bases, with 18 bases separating them. Germline lookup yields CDR1 SEHNR and CDR2 FQNEAQ (reference sequence). This CDR3 has 17 residues. The CDR3 is CASSLDLSWGLNNEQFF. The CDR3 DNA sequence: TGTGCCAGCAGCTTAGATCTTTCTTGGGGACTCAACAATGAGCAGTTCTTC.